The clone carrying this T cell receptor beta chain was detected only a few times. The treatment: oral pan-JAK inhibitor, 5-10 mg twice daily. Individuals with alopecia areata gave both lesional scalp punch biopsies and peripheral blood for collection. Sorted populations comprised CD4+ and CD8+ T cells obtained from PBMCs. This sample is part of a study of CD8+ T cells in alopecia areata. At the level of the study: Treatment of the treated patients consisted of oral tofacitinib, 5 to 10 mg twice daily.

Extracted RNA was reverse transcribed into cDNA, the sequencing template. The repertoire was sequenced with immunoSEQ multiplex PCR; TCRdb's copy has only in-frame clones and lacks some. This sample has fewer than 200,000 clones, with around 60% found just once. CDR1 is SQVTM, CDR2 ANQGSEA, per germline. V lost 4 bases, J lost 0 bases, and 15 bases lay in between. This CDR3 comprises 16 residues. This TCR derives from a human donor with alopecia areata. The V and J genes are TRBV29-1 and TRBJ2-2; D may match TRBD1 or TRBD2 (6 bases each). The specimen comprised CD8+ T cells sorted from blood, sampled at week 24, from a patient treated with tofacitinib. Written as DNA, the CDR3 is TGCAGCGTTGTGGGGGGCCCAAATGCGAACACCGGGGAGCTGTTTTTT. This codes for CSVVGGPNANTGELFF.